The 20 T cell receptor beta chains below were found in one sample sequenced in a study of cytomegalovirus exposure and HLA in healthy donors. Researchers ran the PCR with 60 Vbeta and 13 Jbeta primers. Produced via immunoSEQ multiplex PCR; TCRdb's table is partial and in-frame only. The sample yields 150,000 to 200,000 clones, around 85% seen once. The material sequenced was PBMCs. Receptors were obtained from a man younger than 35 in good health and CMV-seronegative.

The CDR3: CASSQERGSGYGYTF. CDR3 DNA: TGCGCCAGCAGCCAAGAACGGGGAAGTGGTTATGGCTACACCTTC. The V gene is TRBV4-1, the J gene TRBJ1-2; D gene unclear. The CDR3 contains 15 residues. Germline CDR1 MGHRA, CDR2 YSYEKL. V lost 0 bases, J lost 5 bases, and 13 bases lay in between.

This clone appeared a single time. The V and J genes are TRBV7-8 and TRBJ1-5; D perhaps matches TRBD1 (6 bases). CDR3 length: 16 amino acids. Germline loops: CDR1 SGHVS, CDR2 FQNEAQ. Trimming cost V 4 bases and J 2 bases, with 15 bases left between them. The CDR3 protein is CASSSYRVLGNQPQHF. Written as DNA, the CDR3 is TGTGCCAGCAGCTCATACAGGGTCCTGGGCAATCAGCCCCAGCATTTT.

The rearrangement joins TRBV18 to TRBJ1-4; 10 positions agree with TRBD1. The CDR3 length is 17 residues. J was trimmed by 5 bases and V by 0 bases; bases with no gene match: 6. Germline V CDR1 and CDR2: KGHSH, LQKENI. The CDR3: CASSPPGQGNVNEKLFF. Written as DNA, the CDR3 is TGTGCCAGCTCACCACCGGGACAGGGGAATGTAAATGAAAAACTGTTTTTT.

This chain connects TRBV5-1 to TRBJ2-7; the D is unclear. This CDR3 has 15 residues. Germline V gives CDR1 SGHRS, CDR2 YFSETQ. V gave up 2 bases and J gave up 3 bases, with 15 bases separating them. CDR3 bases: TGCGCCAGCAGCTTACGGTGGCCCTCGGGCTACGAGCAGTACTTC. Protein product: CASSLRWPSGYEQYF.

The V call is TRBV30, the J call TRBJ2-2; D is possibly TRBD2 (5 bases). Deletions cut 0 bases from V and 4 bases from J, with 12 bases between. CDR3 size: 15 residues. The germline V gene has CDR1 GTSNPN and CDR2 SVGIG (reference sequence). CDR3 nucleotides: TGTGCCTGGAGTGTACTAGGCACATCCACCGGGGAGCTGTTTTTT. Its translation is CAWSVLGTSTGELFF.

The J gene is TRBJ1-6, the V gene TRBV10-1; 9 bases map to TRBD1. This CDR3 is built from 13 residues. Germline V gene sequence: CDR1 WNHNN, CDR2 SYGVQD (reference sequence). V trimming: 11 bases; J trimming: 9 bases; junction bases outside the gene matches: 8. The CDR3 is CAAGGQGSSPLHF. CDR3 nucleotides: TGCGCCGCGGGGGGACAGGGTAGTTCACCCCTCCACTTT.

The chain has TRBV29-1 and TRBJ1-2; D is possibly TRBD1 (5 bases). CDR1 SQVTM and CDR2 ANQGSEA come from the germline V gene. V lost 5 bases, J lost 1 base, and 14 bases lay in between. CDR3 length: 14 amino acids. CDR3 protein: CSVPLGLLNYGYTF. DNA for the CDR3: TGCAGCGTTCCCCTGGGACTACTTAACTATGGCTACACCTTC.

The V call is TRBV4-3, the J call TRBJ1-2; TRBD1 matches 7 bases. This CDR3 is 18 amino acids long. V lost 0 bases, J lost 0 bases, and 10 bases stayed unmatched. CDR1 and CDR2 (germline): LGHNA, YSLEER. CDR3 sequence reads: CASSQDVEGAQTNYGYTF. The CDR3 DNA is TGCGCCAGCAGCCAAGATGTGGAGGGGGCGCAAACTAACTATGGCTACACCTTC.

The sample holds a few counts of this clone. The rearrangement links TRBV19 to TRBJ2-5; possible D gene TRBD2, 6 bases. This CDR3 spans 13 amino acids. Germline CDR1 LNHDA, CDR2 SQIVND (reference sequence). V lost 10 bases and J lost 4, with 16 bases in between. The CDR3 spells CATKTRTGETQYF. CDR3 nucleotides: TGTGCCACTAAGACTAGAACGGGAGAGACCCAGTACTTC. Looking up the rest from reference TRBV19 and TRBJ2-5 gives the full variable domain: DGGITQSPKYLFRKEGQNVTLSCEQNLNHDAMYWYRQDPGQGLRLIYYSQIVNDFQKGDIAEGYSVSREKKESFPLTVTSAQKNPTAFYLCATKTRTGETQYFGPGTRLLVL.

V usage is TRBV27 and J usage is TRBJ2-1; 7 nucleotides line up with TRBD1. The CDR3 loop spans 14 amino acids. Germline-derived CDR1 and CDR2 are MNHEY and SMNVEV (reference sequence). Losses at the gene ends were 3 bases for V and 7 bases for J; bases not matched to a gene: 6. CDR3 bases: TGTGCCAGCAGTTTCACAGGGGTGCGGAATGAGCAGTTCTTC. Amino acids: CASSFTGVRNEQFF.

The rearrangement links TRBV6-6 to TRBJ1-5; D is possibly TRBD1 (6 bases). Deletions cut 4 bases from V and 6 bases from J, with 13 bases between. In germline, CDR1 is MNHNY, CDR2 SVGAGI (reference sequence). The CDR3 length is 14 residues. CDR3 in DNA: TGTGCCAGCAGTTCACAGGGTCGTGCTCAGCCCCAGCATTTT. It encodes CASSSQGRAQPQHF.

This chain links TRBV9 with TRBJ2-7; 9 nucleotides line up with TRBD1. Per the germline V gene, CDR1 is SGDLS and CDR2 is YYNGEE. The V gene end was trimmed by 3 bases and the J gene end by 3 bases; junction bases not matched to a gene: 7. The CDR3 length is 15 residues. CDR3: CASSGAGTGIYEQYF. CDR3 nucleotide sequence: TGTGCCAGCAGCGGCGCCGGGACAGGGATCTACGAGCAGTACTTC.

This sequence joins TRBV7-9 and TRBJ1-5, with D perhaps TRBD1 (6 bases). The length of the CDR3 is 16 residues. Germline V CDR1 and CDR2: SEHNR, FQNEAQ (reference sequence). The V end was cut by 5 bases, the J end by 2 bases, with 16 bases between. The CDR3 coding sequence is TGTGCCAGCAGCCGGTCACAGGGCCTGCGCAATCAGCCCCAGCATTTT. Residues: CASSRSQGLRNQPQHF.

J is TRBJ2-7 and V is TRBV27, with D perhaps TRBD2 (5 bases). The CDR3 extends over 14 amino acids. Germline loops: CDR1 MNHEY, CDR2 SMNVEV (reference sequence). V was shortened by 5 bases and J by 3 bases, with 14 bases between the two germline ends. The CDR3: CASSPHPGIYEQYF. The CDR3 DNA sequence: TGTGCCAGCAGTCCGCACCCCGGGATCTACGAGCAGTACTTC.

V is TRBV7-2 and J is TRBJ2-1; 11 bases are a match to TRBD2. Germline V gene data show CDR1 as SGHTA and CDR2 as FQGNSA. V shed 2 bases and J 6 bases; nucleotides not matched to a gene: 6. This CDR3 is 16 amino acids long. The CDR3 sequence is CASSLLTSGARNEQFF. As DNA, the CDR3 is TGTGCCAGCAGCTTACTGACTAGCGGGGCTCGCAATGAGCAGTTCTTC. The entire variable domain, with the rest obtained from reference TRBV7-2 and TRBJ2-1, is as follows: GAGVSQSPSNKVTEKGKDVELRCDPISGHTALYWYRQSLGQGLEFLIYFQGNSAPDKSGLPSDRFSAERTGGSVSTLTIQRTQQEDSAVYLCASSLLTSGARNEQFFGPGTRLTVL.

This chain uses TRBV12-5 with TRBJ2-5; D perhaps matches TRBD2 (5 bases). TRBJ2-7 matches the DNA end more closely, so the J call is doubtful. The germline CDR1 and CDR2 sequences are LGHNT and FRNRAP. The CDR3 is made up of 14 amino acids. DNA of the CDR3: TGTGCTAGTGGTTTGGTAGGAGAGGGAAACGAGCAGTACTTC. Its protein product is CASGLVGEGNEQYF.

The genes are TRBV19 and TRBJ1-1; 7 bases match TRBD1. The CDR3 totals 14 residues. Germline CDR1 and CDR2: LNHDA and SQIVND (reference sequence). Trimming at V came to 6 bases and at J to 4 bases, leaving 8 bases not matched to a gene. The CDR3 nucleotides read TGTGCCAGTAGCCCGAGGCAGGGGGGCACTGAAGCTTTCTTT. Translating it yields CASSPRQGGTEAFF.

The chain recombines TRBV4-3 with TRBJ1-3; maybe TRBD1 (5 bases). CDR1 is LGHNA and CDR2 is YSLEER in the germline V gene. Trimming took 4 bases from V and 0 from J, leaving 16 bases between them. CDR3 length: 17 residues. The CDR3: CASSPRGGTISGNTIYF. The CDR3 DNA sequence: TGCGCCAGCAGCCCCCGGGGGGGGACTATCTCTGGAAACACCATATATTTT.

CDR3 coding DNA: TGTGCCATCAGTGAGTCAAGGGGACTGGATGAAAAACTGTTTTTT. Translating gives CAISESRGLDEKLFF. This chain joins TRBV10-3 and TRBJ1-4; TRBD1 is a possible D gene (5 bases). Germline CDR1 ENHRY, CDR2 SYGVKD. The V gene lost 0 bases and the J gene lost 6 bases, with 11 bases spanning the gap. The CDR3 covers 15 residues.

V and J are TRBV5-1 and TRBJ1-6; D not certain. The CDR3 is made up of 15 amino acids. Per germline, CDR1 SGHRS and CDR2 YFSETQ. V lost 4 bases and J lost 10, with 18 bases in between. The CDR3 region is CASSKGSGSQSPLHF. For the CDR3, the DNA is TGCGCCAGCAGCAAGGGATCCGGGAGTCAATCACCCCTCCACTTT.